One T cell receptor (beta chain) is described in this entry. TCRdb reprocessed the 5' RACE reads with MiXCR, giving one entry per CDR3 protein. Of some 32,000 distinct CDR3 sequences detected, approximately 6% appear once; the ten largest clones hold almost 6.5%. This sample was included in a study of early T cells in non-severe SARS-CoV-2 infection. V lost 4 bases and J lost 4; bases outside the gene matches: 4. CDR1 and CDR2 from the germline V gene are SGHRS and YFSETQ. CDR3 length: 14 residues. The chain links TRBV5-1 to TRBJ1-4, with 7 bases identical to TRBD1. The clonotype was recovered from an adult who was a healthcare worker with PCR-confirmed SARS-CoV-2 infection or an uninfected control (not recorded which). Sequencing used whole blood. The CDR3 reads CASSPDRNNEKLFF. CDR3 nucleotide sequence: TGCGCCAGCAGCCCGGACAGGAATAATGAAAAACTGTTTTTT.